This is a list of T cell receptor beta chains from one sample in a study of blood T cell repertoires in COVID-19. TCRdb's table, derived via immunoSEQ multiplex PCR, lists solely in-frame clones and lacks some. The sample consists of more than 140,000 clones, approximately 83% of them appearing once. The sequencing input was peripheral blood. These receptors were obtained from a human donor in a cohort sampled during active COVID-19. Both conserved end residues are part of each CDR3. D genes are given only for firm matches. Some rows mark clone size as missing; the rest say once, few, many or name a class of expanded clone.

.,TRBV9,14,TRBJ2-2,.,CASSVGGGTGELFF,TGTGCCAGCAGCGTAGGAGGGGGCACCGGGGAGCTGTTTTTT
.,TRBV12-5,14,TRBJ2-1,TRBD2,CASRRSGGNNEQFF,TGTGCTAGCCGAAGGAGCGGGGGGAACAATGAGCAGTTCTTC
.,TRBV25-1,16,TRBJ1-2,TRBD1,CASSVQDGGQGYGYTF,TGTGCCAGCAGTGTCCAAGACGGGGGACAGGGGTATGGCTACACCTTC
few,TRBV19,13,TRBJ2-1,.,CASSNLIGNEQFF,TGTGCCAGTAGTAACTTGATCGGTAATGAGCAGTTCTTC
.,TRBV30,14,TRBJ1-3,.,CAWSVRGSGNTIYF,TGTGCCTGGAGTGTACGGGGTTCTGGAAACACCATATATTTT
.,TRBV30,15,TRBJ2-7,TRBD2,CAWSGTSGRAYEQYF,TGTGCCTGGAGTGGGACTAGCGGGAGGGCCTACGAGCAGTACTTC
once,TRBV28,13,TRBJ1-2,TRBD1,CASSRDRVGGYTF,TGTGCCAGCAGCAGGGACAGGGTTGGTGGCTACACCTTC
.,TRBV10-3,15,TRBJ2-7,.,CAISEGVGRRYEQYF,TGTGCCATCAGTGAGGGGGTGGGGAGGAGGTACGAGCAGTACTTC
.,TRBV14,13,TRBJ2-5,.,CASSQGRGETQYF,TGTGCCAGCAGCCAAGGACGAGGGGAGACCCAGTACTTC
.,TRBV7-9,12,TRBJ1-1,TRBD1,CASSLGTAEAFF,TGTGCCAGCAGCCTTGGGACAGCTGAAGCTTTCTTT
once,TRBV7-3,13,TRBJ2-1,.,CASSLSRGNEQFF,TGTGCCAGCAGCTTAAGCAGGGGCAATGAGCAGTTCTTC
.,TRBV27,14,TRBJ1-1,TRBD1,CASSLWGQGNEAFF,TGTGCCAGCAGTTTATGGGGACAGGGGAATGAAGCTTTCTTT
few,TRBV7-3,14,TRBJ1-6,.,CASSLRGQRSPLHF,TGTGCCAGCAGCTTACGGGGTCAACGCTCACCCCTCCACTTT
.,TRBV24-1,17,TRBJ2-4,.,CATSDSSFEPNENIQYF,TGTGCCACCAGTGACAGTTCTTTTGAACCCAACGAAAACATTCAGTACTTC
.,TRBV18,14,TRBJ2-7,TRBD1,CASSPVPTGDEQYF,TGTGCCAGCTCACCAGTCCCGACAGGGGATGAGCAGTACTTC
.,TRBV9,21,TRBJ1-4,TRBD1,CASSVGGPMVGTGALNEKLFF,TGTGCCAGCAGCGTAGGAGGACCCATGGTGGGGACAGGGGCCTTGAATGAAAAACTGTTTTTT
.,TRBV7-6,15,TRBJ2-5,.,CASSPLGGGRETQYF,TGTGCCAGCAGCCCTCTGGGAGGGGGGCGAGAGACCCAGTACTTC
.,TRBV28,14,TRBJ2-1,.,CASSFPNTYNEQFF,TGTGCCAGCAGTTTTCCGAACACATACAATGAGCAGTTCTTC
.,TRBV5-1,14,TRBJ1-4,.,CASSPDSTNEKLFF,TGCGCCAGCAGCCCGGACTCGACTAATGAAAAACTGTTTTTT
.,TRBV27,13,TRBJ2-7,.,CASSPLTPREQYF,TGTGCCAGCAGTCCCCTGACACCTCGGGAGCAGTACTTC
.,TRBV28,15,TRBJ1-4,TRBD1,CASSTQGAKEEKLFF,TGTGCCAGCAGCACCCAGGGGGCTAAAGAGGAAAAACTGTTTTTT
.,TRBV18,16,TRBJ2-7,.,CASSPLGTPGFYEQYF,TGTGCCAGCTCACCTCTCGGGACACCCGGGTTCTACGAGCAGTACTTC
once,TRBV18,13,TRBJ2-7,.,CASSPRSRNEQYF,TGTGCCAGCTCTCCCAGGTCTCGGAACGAGCAGTACTTC
once,TRBV4-2,16,TRBJ1-3,.,CASSSSSASSGNTIYF,TGTGCCAGCAGCTCGTCTTCCGCCAGCTCTGGAAACACCATATATTTT
.,TRBV5-6,14,TRBJ1-5,.,CASSLIGGNQPQHF,TGTGCCAGCAGCTTAATAGGGGGCAATCAGCCCCAGCATTTT
.,TRBV13,13,TRBJ1-5,.,CASSKGGNQPQHF,TGTGCCAGCAGCAAAGGGGGCAATCAGCCCCAGCATTTT
once,TRBV5-1,15,TRBJ2-6,.,CASSLGRTGANVLTF,TGCGCCAGCAGCTTGGGTAGAACTGGGGCCAACGTCCTGACTTTC
.,TRBV5-4,15,TRBJ2-1,.,CASSRRGSLYNEQFF,TGTGCCAGCAGCAGACGGGGGAGCCTCTACAATGAGCAGTTCTTC